This TCR beta chain was found in a study of tissue T cells after allogeneic stem cell transplantation. Study-level points and caveats: TCR repertoires tracked anatomic similarity, regardless of disease or transplant status. Motif-based clustering found tissue-specific repertoire signatures shared across patients, though few clones were shared. In patients and mice, blood and spleen missed much of tissue repertoire.

TCRbeta CDR3 was sequenced at survey depth with template counts. Generated by immunoSEQ multiplex PCR, the TCRdb table keeps only in-frame clones and is missing some. Among 35,000 to 50,000 clones listed, around 90% were seen once. V gave up 0 bases and J gave up 3 bases; unmatched junction bases: 7. CDR3 length: 16 residues. Per germline, CDR1 LGHNA and CDR2 YNFKEQ. Worth noting for this clone: The target antigen is unknown.

Sample: blood, taken before transplantation. The receptor's source is a woman aged 35-75 years who later had graft-versus-host disease after an allogeneic stem cell transplant. The chain has TRBV4-2 and TRBJ2-7, with TRBD1 matching over 8 bases. The CDR3 region has the DNA TGTGCCAGCAGCCAAGATTTGGCAGGGGGCGTCTACGAGCAGTACTTC. This encodes CASSQDLAGGVYEQYF.